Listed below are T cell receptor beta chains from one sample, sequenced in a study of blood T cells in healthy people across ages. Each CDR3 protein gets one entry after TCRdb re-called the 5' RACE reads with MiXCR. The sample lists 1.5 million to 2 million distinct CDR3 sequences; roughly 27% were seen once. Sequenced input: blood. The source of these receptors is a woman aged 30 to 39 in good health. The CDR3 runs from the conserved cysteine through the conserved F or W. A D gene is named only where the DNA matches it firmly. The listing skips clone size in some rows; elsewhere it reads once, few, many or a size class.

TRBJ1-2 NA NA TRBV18 CASSPGEGRGYTF TGTGCCAGCTCCCCCGGAGAGGGAAGAGGCTACACCTTC
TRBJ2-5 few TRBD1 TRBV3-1 CASSPPGQGPPIRETQYF TGTGCCAGCAGCCCCCCGGGACAGGGCCCCCCAATTCGAGAGACCCAGTACTTC
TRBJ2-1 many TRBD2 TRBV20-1 CSASQSGSVYNEQFF TGCAGTGCTAGCCAAAGCGGGAGCGTCTACAATGAGCAGTTCTTC
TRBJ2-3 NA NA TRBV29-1 CSVLSFASTDTQYF TGCAGCGTTCTATCCTTCGCTAGCACAGATACGCAGTATTTT
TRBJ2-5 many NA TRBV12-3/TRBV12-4 CASSLSQQETQYF TGTGCCAGCAGCTTATCTCAGCAAGAGACCCAGTACTTC
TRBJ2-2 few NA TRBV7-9 CASSFIGATGELFF TGTGCCAGCAGCTTTATTGGAGCGACCGGGGAGCTGTTTTTT
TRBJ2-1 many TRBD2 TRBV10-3 CAISPSGDINEQFF TGTGCCATCAGCCCTAGCGGGGATATAAATGAGCAGTTCTTC
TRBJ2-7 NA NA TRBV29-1 CSAGMGDYEQYF TGCAGCGCGGGGATGGGTGACTACGAGCAGTACTTC
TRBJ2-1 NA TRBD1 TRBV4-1 CASSQSDRENNEQFF TGCGCCAGCAGCCAATCTGACAGGGAGAACAATGAGCAGTTCTTC
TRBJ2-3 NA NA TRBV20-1 CSARGTRKTPDTQYF TGCAGTGCTAGGGGTACTAGAAAAACCCCAGATACGCAGTATTTT
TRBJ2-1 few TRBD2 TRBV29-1 CSVGLASSYNEQFF TGCAGCGTTGGACTAGCGAGCTCCTACAATGAGCAGTTCTTC
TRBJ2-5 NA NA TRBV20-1 CSARSGTARTQYF TGCAGTGCTAGGTCCGGCACTGCTCGAACCCAGTACTTC
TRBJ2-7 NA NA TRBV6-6 CASSSPTSFEQYF TGTGCCAGCAGTTCCCCGACTAGTTTCGAGCAGTACTTC
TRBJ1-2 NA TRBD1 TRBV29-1 CSVKDRGTDYGYTF TGCAGCGTGAAGGACAGGGGTACGGACTATGGCTACACCTTC
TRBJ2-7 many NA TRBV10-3 CAISESFTSSYEQYF TGTGCCATCAGTGAGTCTTTTACGAGCTCCTACGAGCAGTACTTC
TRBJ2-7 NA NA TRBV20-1 CSAREAGRGQYF TGCAGTGCTAGAGAGGCAGGGCGCGGGCAGTACTTC
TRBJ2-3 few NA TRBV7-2 CASSLGIGSDTRYF TGTGCCAGCAGCTTAGGAATAGGGTCAGATACGCGGTATTTT
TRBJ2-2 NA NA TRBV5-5 CASSLDQGSYNTGELFF TGTGCCAGCAGCTTGGACCAGGGATCCTATAACACCGGGGAGCTGTTTTTT
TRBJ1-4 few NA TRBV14 CASSQDSSQNNEKLFF TGTGCCAGCAGCCAAGATTCATCACAGAATAATGAAAAACTGTTTTTT
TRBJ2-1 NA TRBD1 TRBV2 CASTQSGTGIYNEQFF TGTGCCAGCACCCAATCCGGGACAGGGATCTACAATGAGCAGTTCTTC
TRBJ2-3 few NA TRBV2 CASEETSDTQYF TGTGCCAGCGAGGAGACCTCGGACACGCAGTATTTT
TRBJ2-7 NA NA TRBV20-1 CSARAGGNYEQYF TGCAGTGCTAGAGCGGGCGGGAACTACGAGCAGTACTTC